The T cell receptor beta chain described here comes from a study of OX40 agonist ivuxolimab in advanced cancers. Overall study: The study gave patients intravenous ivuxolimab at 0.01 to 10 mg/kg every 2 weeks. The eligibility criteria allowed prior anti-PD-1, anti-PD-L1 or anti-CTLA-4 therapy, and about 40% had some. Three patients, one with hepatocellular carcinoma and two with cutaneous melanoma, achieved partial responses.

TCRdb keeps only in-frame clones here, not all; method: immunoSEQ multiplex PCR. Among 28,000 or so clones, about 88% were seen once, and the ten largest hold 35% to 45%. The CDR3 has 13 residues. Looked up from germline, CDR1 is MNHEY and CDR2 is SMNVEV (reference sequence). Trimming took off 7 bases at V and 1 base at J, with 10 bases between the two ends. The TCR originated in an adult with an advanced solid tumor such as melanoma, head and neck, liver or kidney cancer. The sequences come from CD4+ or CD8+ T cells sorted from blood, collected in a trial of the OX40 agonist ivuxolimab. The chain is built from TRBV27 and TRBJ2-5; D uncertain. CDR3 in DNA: TGTGCCAGCACCCTAGGAATCCAAGAGACCCAGTACTTC. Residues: CASTLGIQETQYF.